A single sample gave rise to the 4 T cell receptor beta chains below, sequenced in a study of cytomegalovirus exposure and HLA in healthy donors (dated by TCRdb to 2015 to 2018). Preparation of the library involved the immunoSEQ multiplex PCR assay. For the multiplex PCR, a mixture combining 60 forward primers for TCR Vbeta segments and 13 reverse primers for TCR Jbeta segments was used. The clones in this table, taken by TCRdb from immuneACCESS, are in-frame only. Not every clone is retained; where verified, under half of the shortfall comes from an unresolved V gene, and the cause of the rest is unknown. The sample records some 130,000 clones, about three quarters of which are singletons. The ten largest clones capture over 1.5% of the sample. Sequenced input: PBMCs. These receptors all come from a woman in her 40s in good health and CMV-seronegative.

The CDR3: CASRPLSGSPRETQYF. CDR3 in DNA: TGTGCCAGCAGGCCACTTAGCGGGAGCCCACGGGAGACCCAGTACTTC. The V call is TRBV27, the J call TRBJ2-5, with 9 nucleotides matching TRBD2. V lost 6 bases to trimming and J lost 5 bases; unmatched junction nucleotides: 13. This CDR3 has 16 residues. Germline CDR1 reads MNHEY; CDR2 reads SMNVEV (reference sequence).

V gene TRBV6-5 combines with J gene TRBJ2-7; 10 positions agree with TRBD1. The V and J ends lost 6 bases and 5 bases, in that order; junction bases with no gene match: 7. Per the germline V gene, CDR1 is MNHEY and CDR2 is SVGAGI. The CDR3 runs to 14 residues. The CDR3 DNA is TGTGCCAGCAGGGGGACAGGGGTTTTGCACGAGCAGTACTTC. Translated, it gives CASRGTGVLHEQYF.

This chain connects TRBV28 to TRBJ2-7; D ambiguous. Germline V gene sequence: CDR1 MDHEN, CDR2 SYDVKM. The V and J ends lost 6 bases and 2 bases respectively, with 11 bases between them. The CDR3 spans 13 residues. The CDR3 spells CASRSTITYEQYF. As DNA, the CDR3 is TGTGCCAGCAGATCGACAATTACCTACGAGCAGTACTTC. Looking up the rest from reference TRBV28 and TRBJ2-7 gives the full variable domain: DVKVTQSSRYLVKRTGEKVFLECVQDMDHENMFWYRQDPGLGLRLIYFSYDVKMKEKGDIPEGYSVSREKKERFSLILESASTNQTSMYLCASRSTITYEQYFGPGTRLTVT.

This clone was seen once. The genes are TRBV11-1 and TRBJ2-7; perhaps TRBD1 as D (6 bases). V lost 5 bases to trimming and J lost 3 bases, with 14 bases between them. CDR3 length: 14 amino acids. Germline CDR1 reads SGHAT; CDR2 reads FQDESV (reference sequence). CDR3 sequence: CASSPPDRRYEQYF. The DNA for the CDR3 is TGTGCCAGCAGCCCACCGGACAGACGCTACGAGCAGTACTTC.